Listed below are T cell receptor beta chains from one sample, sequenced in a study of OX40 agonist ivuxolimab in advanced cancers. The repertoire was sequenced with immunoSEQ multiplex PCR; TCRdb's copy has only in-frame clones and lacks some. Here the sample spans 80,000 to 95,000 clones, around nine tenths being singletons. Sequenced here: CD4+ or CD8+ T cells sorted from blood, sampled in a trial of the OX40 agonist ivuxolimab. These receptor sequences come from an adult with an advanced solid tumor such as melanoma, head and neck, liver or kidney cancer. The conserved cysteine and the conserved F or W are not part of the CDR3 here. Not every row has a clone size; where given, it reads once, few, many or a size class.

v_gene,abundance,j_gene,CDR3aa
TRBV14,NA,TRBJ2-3,ASSPPGLAGFTDTQY
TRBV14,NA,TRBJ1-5,ASSLSQPQH
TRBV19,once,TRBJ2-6,ASSNRGGAGANVLT
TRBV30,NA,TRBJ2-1,AWSVRSSGYNEQF
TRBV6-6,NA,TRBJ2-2,ASSYSGQVGGGELF
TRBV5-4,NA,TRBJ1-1,ATGGRNTEAF
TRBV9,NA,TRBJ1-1,ASSPRLNTEAF
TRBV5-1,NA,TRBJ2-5,ASSLGPGAFQETQY
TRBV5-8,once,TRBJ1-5,ASSLASGSRGDQPQH
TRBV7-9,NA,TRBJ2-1,ASSPGLGVRNEQF
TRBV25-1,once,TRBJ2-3,ASSDHPTDTQY
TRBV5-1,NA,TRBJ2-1,ASSSGLLDNEQF
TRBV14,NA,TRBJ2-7,ASSLTLALSYEQY
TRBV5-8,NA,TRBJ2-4,ASSYTQGDKNIQY
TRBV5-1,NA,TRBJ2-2,ASSQDFTGELF
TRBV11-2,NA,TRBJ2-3,ASSFVRPTQDTQY
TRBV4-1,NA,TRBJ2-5,ASSHPGGGPRQETQY
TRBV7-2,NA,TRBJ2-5,ASSSNRASEETQY
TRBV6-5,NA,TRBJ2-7,ASQQGASYEQY
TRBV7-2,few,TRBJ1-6,ASSLQGNSPLH
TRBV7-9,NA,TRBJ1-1,ASSSRLGEGLTEAF
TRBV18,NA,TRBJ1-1,ASSPGRGPTEAF